A single sample gave rise to the 9 T cell receptor beta chains below, sequenced in a study of T cell responses to AZD1222 COVID-19 vaccine. TCRdb's table, derived via immunoSEQ multiplex PCR, lists solely in-frame clones and lacks some. The sample shows 50,000 to 65,000 clones, around 88% of them seen only once. The specimen comprised peripheral blood, sampled 28 days after the second AZD1222 dose. The source is an adult who received the AZD1222 COVID-19 vaccine.

The chain employs TRBV18 and TRBJ2-7, with TRBD1 as a possible D gene (7 bases). In germline, CDR1 is KGHSH, CDR2 LQKENI. The CDR3 is made up of 14 amino acids. Trimming stripped 3 bases from V and 3 bases from J, with 12 bases between. CDR3 sequence reads: CASSPRRGLYEQYF. The CDR3 DNA sequence: TGTGCCAGCTCACCGCGGAGGGGGCTCTACGAGCAGTACTTC. The complete variable domain, with remaining parts taken from reference TRBV18 and TRBJ2-7, reads NAGVMQNPRHLVRRRGQEARLRCSPMKGHSHVYWYRQLPEEGLKFMVYLQKENIIDESGMPKERFSAEFPKEGPSILRIQQVVRGDSAAYFCASSPRRGLYEQYFGPGTRLTVT.

The V and J genes are TRBV25-1 and TRBJ2-1, with a possible D match to TRBD2 (5 bases). The germline V gene encodes CDR1 MGHDK and CDR2 SYGVNS. V was clipped by 4 bases and J by 8 bases, with 15 bases between them. The CDR3 length is 14 residues. The CDR3 here is CASSAAGIGDEQFF. DNA of the CDR3: TGTGCCAGCAGTGCGGCGGGTATTGGAGATGAGCAGTTCTTC. Full variable domain (remainder filled in from reference TRBV25-1 and TRBJ2-1): EADIYQTPRYLVIGTGKKITLECSQTMGHDKMYWYQQDPGMELHLIHYSYGVNSTEKGDLSSESTVSRIRTEHFPLTLESARPSHTSQYLCASSAAGIGDEQFFGPGTRLTVL.

The rearrangement joins TRBV4-1 to TRBJ2-5; 14 positions agree with TRBD2. CDR3 length: 15 residues. Germline CDR1 reads MGHRA; CDR2 reads YSYEKL. V shed 3 bases and J 5 bases; nucleotides not matched to a gene: 2. The CDR3 DNA reads as TGCGCCAGCAGCCAGGGACTAGCGGGGGCTGAGACCCAGTACTTC. Protein sequence: CASSQGLAGAETQYF.

V and J are TRBV7-2 and TRBJ1-2; 8 positions match TRBD1. Per germline, CDR1 SGHTA and CDR2 FQGNSA. The CDR3 spans 13 residues. With 5 bases clipped from V and 4 bases from J, the junction kept 3 bases outside the gene matches. The CDR3 sequence: CASSAQGVYGYTF. The CDR3 bases are TGTGCCAGCAGCGCACAGGGGGTCTATGGCTACACCTTC.

The rearrangement uses TRBV24-1 and TRBJ2-2; the match to TRBD2 covers 10 bases. The germline V gene encodes CDR1 KGHDR and CDR2 SFDVKD. The CDR3 consists of 17 residues. The ends lost 1 base at V and 2 bases at J; junction bases unmatched: 3. The CDR3 nucleotides are TGTGCCACCAGTGATTTTTTACTAGCGGGAAACACCGGGGAGCTGTTTTTT. Translation: CATSDFLLAGNTGELFF.

This sequence joins TRBV7-2 and TRBJ1-3; TRBD1 might be the D (5 bases). The CDR3 extends over 18 amino acids. The germline V and J ends were trimmed by 4 bases and 0 bases, with 19 bases remaining between them. CDR1 is SGHTA and CDR2 is FQGNSA in the germline V gene. CDR3 coding DNA: TGTGCCAGCAGCTCCAAAGACAGTCCGACACCCTCTGGAAACACCATATATTTT. As protein: CASSSKDSPTPSGNTIYF.

The chain recombines TRBV19 with TRBJ2-5; D possibly uses TRBD1 or TRBD2 (5 bases each). Germline assignment: CDR1 LNHDA and CDR2 SQIVND (reference sequence). With 8 bases removed from V and 3 bases from J, the gap between germline ends came to 13 bases. CDR3 size: 13 residues. The CDR3 reads CASRDRGKETQYF. The CDR3 DNA reads as TGTGCCAGTCGGGACCGAGGGAAAGAGACCCAGTACTTC.

The V and J genes are TRBV2 and TRBJ2-3; 8 bases line up with TRBD2. After removal of 7 bases from V and 10 bases from J, the junction contained 4 bases not matched to a gene. CDR3 length: 11 residues. CDR1 is SNHLY and CDR2 is FYNNEI in the germline V gene. Written as DNA, the CDR3 is TGTGCCAGCAAGCAGCGGGAGCCGCAGTATTTT. It specifies CASKQREPQYF.

V is TRBV2 and J is TRBJ2-7, with TRBD1 matching 8 bases. The germline gives CDR1 SNHLY, CDR2 FYNNEI. There are 16 residues in the CDR3. Trimming took 6 bases from V and 5 from J; bases not matched to a gene: 15. DNA of the CDR3: TGTGCCAGCAGAGTATTCCGGGACAGGTGGGGTGACGAGCAGTACTTC. Its protein product is CASRVFRDRWGDEQYF.